Listed below are T cell receptor beta chains from one sample, sequenced in a study of blood T cell repertoires in COVID-19. TCRdb keeps only in-frame clones here, not all; method: immunoSEQ multiplex PCR. The sample contains more than 200,000 clones, about 87% of which appear only once. Sequencing input: PBMCs or T cells enriched from blood (not recorded which). Receptor source: a woman aged 25-40 years who had been exposed to COVID-19. Each CDR3 is given with its conserved first and last residue.

v_call | cdr3_aa
TRBV11-2 | CASSSHKGMHYEQYF
TRBV18 | CASSQGLEYGYTF
TRBV7-9 | CALPAGAFGANVLTF
TRBV7-3 | CASSPDRVGGYTF
TRBV5-6 | CASSLPGRWNTGELFF
TRBV24-1 | CATSDWRASTDTQYF
TRBV27 | CASSPSTGFSRNTIYF
TRBV6-5 | CATSIRIGYEQYF
TRBV19 | CASSLQGALRSNQPQHF
TRBV2 | CASSGGAGRNTGELFF
TRBV18 | CASSPFSLNTEAFF
TRBV7-9 | CASSLRAGAPYEQYF
TRBV24-1 | CATSDRQSDYGYTF
TRBV29-1 | CSVVSRVGHGYTF
TRBV3-1/TRBV3-2 | CASTNDGGKLFF
TRBV3-1/TRBV3-2 | CASSQDSGGSYNEQFF
TRBV21-1 | CASSPRSTSGQFYNEQFF
TRBV19 | CASSIDLLAGNTGELFF
TRBV3-1/TRBV3-2 | CASSHGRGGTEAFF
TRBV5-1 | CASSLDTPRGTTEAFF